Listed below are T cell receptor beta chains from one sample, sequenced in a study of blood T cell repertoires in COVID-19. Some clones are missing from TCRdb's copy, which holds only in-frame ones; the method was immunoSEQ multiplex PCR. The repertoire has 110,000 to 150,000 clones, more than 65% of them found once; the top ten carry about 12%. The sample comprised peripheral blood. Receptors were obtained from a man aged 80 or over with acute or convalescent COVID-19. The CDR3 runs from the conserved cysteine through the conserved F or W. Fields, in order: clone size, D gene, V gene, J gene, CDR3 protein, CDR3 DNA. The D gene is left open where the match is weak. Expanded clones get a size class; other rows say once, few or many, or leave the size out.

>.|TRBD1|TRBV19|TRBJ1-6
CASSRTGSSYNSPLHF
TGTGCCAGTAGTAGGACAGGGAGCTCCTATAATTCACCCCTCCACTTT
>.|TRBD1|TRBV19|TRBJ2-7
CASSKTGRFSYEQYF
TGTGCCAGTAGTAAGACAGGGCGTTTCTCCTACGAGCAGTACTTC
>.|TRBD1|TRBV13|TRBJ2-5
CASGGTGGLETQYF
TGTGCCAGCGGGGGGACAGGGGGCTTGGAGACCCAGTACTTC
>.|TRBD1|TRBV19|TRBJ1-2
CASTPTGAGYGYTF
TGTGCCAGTACCCCGACAGGGGCGGGCTATGGCTACACCTTC
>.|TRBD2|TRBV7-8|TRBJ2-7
CASSQGRGYEQYF
TGTGCCAGCAGCCAAGGGCGGGGGTACGAGCAGTACTTC
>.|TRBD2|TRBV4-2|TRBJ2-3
CASSQQRGGRSTDTQYF
TGTGCCAGCAGCCAACAGCGGGGGGGCCGGAGCACAGATACGCAGTATTTT
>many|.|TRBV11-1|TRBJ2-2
CASSLGRVPGELFF
TGTGCCAGCAGCTTAGGCAGGGTCCCCGGGGAGCTGTTTTTT
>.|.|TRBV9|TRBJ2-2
CASSVDIVFAGELFF
TGTGCCAGCAGCGTAGATATAGTTTTCGCCGGGGAGCTGTTTTTT
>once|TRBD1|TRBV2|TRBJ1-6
CASSVTGEENSPLHF
TGTGCCAGCAGTGTCACAGGGGAGGAGAATTCACCCCTCCACTTT
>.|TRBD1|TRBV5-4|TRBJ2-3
CASSFRDRGTDTQYF
TGTGCCAGCAGCTTTAGGGACAGGGGCACAGATACGCAGTATTTT
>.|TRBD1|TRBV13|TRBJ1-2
CASSFRDRTIYGYTF
TGTGCCAGCAGCTTCCGGGACAGGACAATCTATGGCTACACCTTC
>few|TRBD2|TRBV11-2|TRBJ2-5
CASSPPGLGRETQYF
TGTGCCAGCAGCCCTCCCGGACTAGGGAGGGAGACCCAGTACTTC
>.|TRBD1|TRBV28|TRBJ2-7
CASSRAGGEQYF
TGTGCCAGCAGTAGGGCAGGGGGCGAGCAGTACTTC
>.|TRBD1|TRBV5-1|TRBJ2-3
CASSKGQRTDTQYF
TGCGCCAGCAGCAAGGGACAGAGGACAGATACGCAGTATTTT
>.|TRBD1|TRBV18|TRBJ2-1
CASSMVGTGGPNEQFF
TGTGCCAGCTCGATGGTCGGGACAGGGGGACCGAATGAGCAGTTCTTC
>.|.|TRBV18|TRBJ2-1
CASSAGTSNEQFF
TGTGCCAGCTCAGCCGGGACTTCTAATGAGCAGTTCTTC
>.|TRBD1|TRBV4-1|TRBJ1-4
CASSHLTGVDEKLFF
TGCGCCAGCAGCCACCTCACAGGGGTTGATGAAAAACTGTTTTTT
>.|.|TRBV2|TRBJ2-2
CATRPYGGYTGELFF
TGTGCCACACGACCTTATGGGGGGTACACCGGGGAGCTGTTTTTT
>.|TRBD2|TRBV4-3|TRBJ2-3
CASSQDSGGFSTDTQYF
TGCGCCAGCAGCCAAGATAGCGGGGGGTTTAGCACAGATACGCAGTATTTT
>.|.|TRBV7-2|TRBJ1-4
CASSLDRVNNEKLFF
TGTGCCAGCAGCTTAGACAGGGTCAATAATGAAAAACTGTTTTTT